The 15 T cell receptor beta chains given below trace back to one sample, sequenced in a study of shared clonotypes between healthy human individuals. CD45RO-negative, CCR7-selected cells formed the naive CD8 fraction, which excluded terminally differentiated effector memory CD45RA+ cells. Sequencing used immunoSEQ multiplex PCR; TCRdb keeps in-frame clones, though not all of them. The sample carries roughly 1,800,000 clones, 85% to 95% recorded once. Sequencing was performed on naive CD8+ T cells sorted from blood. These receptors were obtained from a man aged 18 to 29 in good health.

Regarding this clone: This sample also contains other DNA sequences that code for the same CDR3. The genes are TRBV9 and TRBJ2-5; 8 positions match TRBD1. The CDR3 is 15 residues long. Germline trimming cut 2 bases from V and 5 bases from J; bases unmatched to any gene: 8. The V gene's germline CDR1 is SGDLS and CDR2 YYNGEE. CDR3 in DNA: TGTGCCAGCAGCGTTGGGACAGGACCCCAGGAGACCCAGTACTTC. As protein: CASSVGTGPQETQYF.

The CDR3 bases are TGTGCCAGCAGCCACCAACCAACGGGGTACGAGCAGTACTTC. Residues: CASSHQPTGYEQYF. The chain uses TRBV5-6 and TRBJ2-7; perhaps TRBD2 as D (5 bases). The V and J ends lost 4 bases and 4 bases respectively, with 15 bases between them. From germline, CDR1 is SGHDT and CDR2 YYEEEE. This CDR3 region has 14 residues.

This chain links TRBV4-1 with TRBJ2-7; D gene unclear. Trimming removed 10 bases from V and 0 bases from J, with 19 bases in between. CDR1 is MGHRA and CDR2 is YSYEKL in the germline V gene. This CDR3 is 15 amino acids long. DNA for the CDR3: TGCGCCACCATGACAATGGGAAAGAACTCCTACGAGCAGTACTTC. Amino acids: CATMTMGKNSYEQYF.

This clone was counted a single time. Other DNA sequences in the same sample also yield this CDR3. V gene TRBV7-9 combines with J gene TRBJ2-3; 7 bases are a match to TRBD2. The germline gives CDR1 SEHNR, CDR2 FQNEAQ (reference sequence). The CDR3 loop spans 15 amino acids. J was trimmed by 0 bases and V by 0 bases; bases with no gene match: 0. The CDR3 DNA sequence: TGTGCCAGCAGCTTAGCGGGGGGGAGCACAGATACGCAGTATTTT. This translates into CASSLAGGSTDTQYF.

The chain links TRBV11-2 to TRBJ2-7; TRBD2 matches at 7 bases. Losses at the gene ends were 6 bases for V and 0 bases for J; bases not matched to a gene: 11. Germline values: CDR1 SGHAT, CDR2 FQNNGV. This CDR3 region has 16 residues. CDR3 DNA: TGTGCCAGCAGTCACGGGGAGGGGCAGAGCTCCTACGAGCAGTACTTC. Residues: CASSHGEGQSSYEQYF.

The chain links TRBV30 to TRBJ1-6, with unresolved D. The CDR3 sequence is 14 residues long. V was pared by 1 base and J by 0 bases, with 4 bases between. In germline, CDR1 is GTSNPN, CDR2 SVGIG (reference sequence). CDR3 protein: CAWSGSSYNSPLHF. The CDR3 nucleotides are TGTGCCTGGAGTGGGAGCTCCTATAATTCACCCCTCCACTTT.

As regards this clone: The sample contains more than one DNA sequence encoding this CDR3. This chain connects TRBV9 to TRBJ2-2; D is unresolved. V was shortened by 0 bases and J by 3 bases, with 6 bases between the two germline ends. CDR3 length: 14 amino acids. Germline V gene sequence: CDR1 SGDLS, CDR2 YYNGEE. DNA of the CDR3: TGTGCCAGCAGCGTAGGTGGCGACACCGGGGAGCTGTTTTTT. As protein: CASSVGGDTGELFF.

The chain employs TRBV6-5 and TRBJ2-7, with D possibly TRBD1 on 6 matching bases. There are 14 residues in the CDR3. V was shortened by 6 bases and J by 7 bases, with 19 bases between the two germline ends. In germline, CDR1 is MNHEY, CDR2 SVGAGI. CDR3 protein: CASRYSTGLREQYF. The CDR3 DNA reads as TGTGCCAGCAGATATAGTACAGGGTTGCGAGAGCAGTACTTC.

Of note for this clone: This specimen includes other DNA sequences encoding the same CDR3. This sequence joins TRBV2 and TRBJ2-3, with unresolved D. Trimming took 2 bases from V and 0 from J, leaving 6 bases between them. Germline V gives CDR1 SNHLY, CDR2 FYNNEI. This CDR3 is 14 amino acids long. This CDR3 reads CASSERGSTDTQYF. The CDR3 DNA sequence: TGTGCCAGCAGTGAACGCGGTAGCACAGATACGCAGTATTTT. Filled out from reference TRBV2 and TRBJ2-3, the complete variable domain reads EPEVTQTPSHQVTQMGQEVILRCVPISNHLYFYWYRQILGQKVEFLVSFYNNEISEKSEIFDDQFSVERPDGSNFTLKIRSTKLEDSAMYFCASSERGSTDTQYFGPGTRLTVL.

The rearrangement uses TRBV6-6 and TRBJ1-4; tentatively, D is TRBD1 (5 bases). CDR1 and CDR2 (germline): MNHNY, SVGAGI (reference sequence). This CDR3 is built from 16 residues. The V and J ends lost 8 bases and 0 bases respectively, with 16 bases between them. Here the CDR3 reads CASSGIYTATNEKLFF. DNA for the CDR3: TGTGCCAGCTCAGGGATCTACACCGCAACTAATGAAAAACTGTTTTTT.

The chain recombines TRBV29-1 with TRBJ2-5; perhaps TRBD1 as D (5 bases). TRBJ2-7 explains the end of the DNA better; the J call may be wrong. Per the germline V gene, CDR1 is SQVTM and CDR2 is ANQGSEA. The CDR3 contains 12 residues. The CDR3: CSVADSAYEQYF. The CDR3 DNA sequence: TGCAGCGTTGCTGACAGCGCGTACGAGCAGTACTTC.

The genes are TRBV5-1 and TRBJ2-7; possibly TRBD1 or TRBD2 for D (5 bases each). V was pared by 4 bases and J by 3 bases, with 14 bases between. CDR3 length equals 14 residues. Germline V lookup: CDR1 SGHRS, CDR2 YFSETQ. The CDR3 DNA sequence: TGCGCCAGCAGCCCTTACCGGGGCGGCTACGAGCAGTACTTC. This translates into CASSPYRGGYEQYF.

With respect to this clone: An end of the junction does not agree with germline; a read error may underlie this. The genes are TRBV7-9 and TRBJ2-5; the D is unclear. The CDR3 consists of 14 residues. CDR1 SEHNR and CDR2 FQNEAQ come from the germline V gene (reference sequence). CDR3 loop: CVSSLVDNQETQYF. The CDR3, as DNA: TGTGTCAGCAGCTTAGTCGACAATCAAGAGACCCAGTACTTC.

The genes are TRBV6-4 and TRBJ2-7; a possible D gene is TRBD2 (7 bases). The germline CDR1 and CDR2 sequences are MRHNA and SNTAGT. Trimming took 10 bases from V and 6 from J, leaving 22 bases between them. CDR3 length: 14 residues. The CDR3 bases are TGTGCCACCCCTGGGGGCGGGAGTAAGAGCGAGCAGTACTTC. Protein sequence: CATPGGGSKSEQYF.

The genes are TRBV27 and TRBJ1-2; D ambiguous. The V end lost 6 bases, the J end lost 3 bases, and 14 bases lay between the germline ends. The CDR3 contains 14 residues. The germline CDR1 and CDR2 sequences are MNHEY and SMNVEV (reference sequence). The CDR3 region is CASRYLTGDYGYTF. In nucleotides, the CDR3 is TGTGCCAGCAGATATCTTACTGGGGACTATGGCTACACCTTC.